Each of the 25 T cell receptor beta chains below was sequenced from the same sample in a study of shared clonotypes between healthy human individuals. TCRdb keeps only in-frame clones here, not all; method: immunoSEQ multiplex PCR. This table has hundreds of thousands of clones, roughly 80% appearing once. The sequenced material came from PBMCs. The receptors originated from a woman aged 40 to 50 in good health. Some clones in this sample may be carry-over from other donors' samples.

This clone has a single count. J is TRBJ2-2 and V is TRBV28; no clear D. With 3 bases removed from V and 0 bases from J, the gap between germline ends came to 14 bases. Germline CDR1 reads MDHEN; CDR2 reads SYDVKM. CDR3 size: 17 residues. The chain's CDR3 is CASSLGRQHPNTGELFF. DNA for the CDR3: TGTGCCAGCAGTTTGGGTCGGCAGCACCCGAACACCGGGGAGCTGTTTTTT.

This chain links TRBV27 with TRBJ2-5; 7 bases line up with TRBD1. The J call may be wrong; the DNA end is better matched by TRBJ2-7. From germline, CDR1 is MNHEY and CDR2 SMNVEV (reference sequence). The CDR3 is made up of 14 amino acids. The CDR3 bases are TGTGCCAGCAGTCCCTCGGGACAGAGGTACGAGCAGTACTTC. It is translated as CASSPSGQRYEQYF.

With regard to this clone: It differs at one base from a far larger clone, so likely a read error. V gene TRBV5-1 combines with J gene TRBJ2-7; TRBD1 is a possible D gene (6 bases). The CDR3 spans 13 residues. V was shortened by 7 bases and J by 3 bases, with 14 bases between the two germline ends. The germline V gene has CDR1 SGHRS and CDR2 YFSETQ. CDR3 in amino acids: CASGSDSHYEQYF. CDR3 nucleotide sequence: TGCGCCAGCGGCTCGGACAGTCACTACGAGCAGTACTTC.

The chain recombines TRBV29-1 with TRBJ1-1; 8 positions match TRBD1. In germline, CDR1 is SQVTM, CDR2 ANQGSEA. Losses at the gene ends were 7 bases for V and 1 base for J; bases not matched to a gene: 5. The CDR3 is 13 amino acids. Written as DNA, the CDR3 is TGCAGCGCGGGACAGGCCTGGAACACTGAAGCTTTCTTT. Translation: CSAGQAWNTEAFF.

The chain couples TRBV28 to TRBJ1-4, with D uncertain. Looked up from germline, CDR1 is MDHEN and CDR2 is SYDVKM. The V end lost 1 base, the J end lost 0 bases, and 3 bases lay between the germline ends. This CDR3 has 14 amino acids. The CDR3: CASSLFPTNEKLFF. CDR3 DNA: TGTGCCAGCAGTTTATTTCCAACTAATGAAAAACTGTTTTTT.

The CDR3 bases are TGTGCCAGCAGCCCCCTAGGAGATACGCAGTATTTT. Translation gives CASSPLGDTQYF. The chain is built from TRBV28 and TRBJ2-3; D is undetermined. The V gene lost 6 bases and the J gene lost 5 bases, with 9 bases spanning the gap. This CDR3 region has 12 residues. Germline V gene data show CDR1 as MDHEN and CDR2 as SYDVKM. Drawing the rest from reference TRBV28 and TRBJ2-3, the complete variable domain is DVKVTQSSRYLVKRTGEKVFLECVQDMDHENMFWYRQDPGLGLRLIYFSYDVKMKEKGDIPEGYSVSREKKERFSLILESASTNQTSMYLCASSPLGDTQYFGPGTRLTVL.

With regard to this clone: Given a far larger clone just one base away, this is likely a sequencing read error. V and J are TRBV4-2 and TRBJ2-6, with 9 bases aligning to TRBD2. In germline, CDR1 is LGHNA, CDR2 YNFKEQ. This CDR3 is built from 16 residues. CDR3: CASVAGDFSGANFLTF. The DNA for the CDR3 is TGTGCCAGCGTAGCGGGAGACTTTTCTGGGGCCAACTTCCTGACTTTC.

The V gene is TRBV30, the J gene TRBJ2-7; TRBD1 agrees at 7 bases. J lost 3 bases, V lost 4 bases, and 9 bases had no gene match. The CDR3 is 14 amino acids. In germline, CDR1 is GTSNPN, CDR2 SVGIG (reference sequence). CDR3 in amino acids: CAWNTPGQLYEQYF. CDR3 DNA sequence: TGTGCCTGGAATACCCCGGGACAGCTCTACGAGCAGTACTTC.

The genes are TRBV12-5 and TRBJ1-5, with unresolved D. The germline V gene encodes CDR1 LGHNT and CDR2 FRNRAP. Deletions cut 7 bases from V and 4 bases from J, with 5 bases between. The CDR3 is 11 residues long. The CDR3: CASAPNQPQHF. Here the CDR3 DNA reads TGTGCTAGTGCCCCAAATCAGCCCCAGCATTTT.

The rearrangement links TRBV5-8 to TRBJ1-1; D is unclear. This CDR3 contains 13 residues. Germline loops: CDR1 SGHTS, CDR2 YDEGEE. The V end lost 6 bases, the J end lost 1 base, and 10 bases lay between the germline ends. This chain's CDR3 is CASTFRSNTEAFF. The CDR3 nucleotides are TGTGCCAGCACGTTCAGGTCGAACACTGAAGCTTTCTTT.

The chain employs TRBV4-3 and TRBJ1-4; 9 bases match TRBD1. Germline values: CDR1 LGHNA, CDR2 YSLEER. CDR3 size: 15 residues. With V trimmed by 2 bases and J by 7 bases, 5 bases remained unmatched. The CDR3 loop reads CASSQQQGAGEKLFF. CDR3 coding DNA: TGCGCCAGCAGCCAACAACAGGGGGCCGGTGAAAAACTGTTTTTT.

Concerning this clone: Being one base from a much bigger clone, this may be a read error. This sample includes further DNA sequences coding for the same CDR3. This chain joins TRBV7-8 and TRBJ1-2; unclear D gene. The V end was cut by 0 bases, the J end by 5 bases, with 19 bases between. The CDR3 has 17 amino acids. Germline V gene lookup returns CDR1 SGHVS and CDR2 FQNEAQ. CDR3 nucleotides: TGTGCCAGCAGCTTAGCGCACAGCCCTAACACTTTTTATGGCTACACCTTC. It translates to CASSLAHSPNTFYGYTF.

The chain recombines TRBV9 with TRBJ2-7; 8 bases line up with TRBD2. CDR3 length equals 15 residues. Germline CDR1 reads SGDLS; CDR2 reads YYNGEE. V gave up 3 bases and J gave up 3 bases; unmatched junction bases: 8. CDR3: CASSAGLGLSYEQYF. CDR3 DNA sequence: TGTGCCAGCAGCGCGGGACTAGGTTTAAGCTACGAGCAGTACTTC.

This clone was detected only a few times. The CDR3 loop is CATTTHEKLFF. In DNA, the CDR3 is TGTGCCACTACAACCCACGAAAAACTGTTTTTT. The J gene is TRBJ1-4, the V gene TRBV27, with D uncertain. Germline V CDR1 and CDR2: MNHEY, SMNVEV (reference sequence). The CDR3 is made up of 11 amino acids. The ends were cut back, 10 bases at V and 8 bases at J, with 11 bases in the middle.

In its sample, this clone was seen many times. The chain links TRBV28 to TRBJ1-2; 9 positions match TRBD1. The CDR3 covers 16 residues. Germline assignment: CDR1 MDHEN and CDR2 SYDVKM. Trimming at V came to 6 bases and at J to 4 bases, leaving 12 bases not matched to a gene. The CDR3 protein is CASRRMGQGSSYGYTF. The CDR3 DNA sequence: TGTGCCAGCAGGCGAATGGGACAGGGCTCCTCCTATGGCTACACCTTC.

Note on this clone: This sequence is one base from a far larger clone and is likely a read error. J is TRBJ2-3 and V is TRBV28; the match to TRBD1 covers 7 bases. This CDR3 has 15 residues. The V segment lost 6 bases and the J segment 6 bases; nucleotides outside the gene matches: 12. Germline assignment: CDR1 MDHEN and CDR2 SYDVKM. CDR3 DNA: TGTGCCAGCAGCTCGGGACAGACATACCTGGATACGCAGTATTTT. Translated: CASSSGQTYLDTQYF.

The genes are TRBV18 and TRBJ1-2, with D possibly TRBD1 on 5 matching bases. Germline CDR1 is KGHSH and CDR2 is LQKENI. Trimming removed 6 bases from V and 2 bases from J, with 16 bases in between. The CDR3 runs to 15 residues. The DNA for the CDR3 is TGTGCCAGCTCGCAGAGCCAGGGAGCCAACTATGGCTACACCTTC. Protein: CASSQSQGANYGYTF.

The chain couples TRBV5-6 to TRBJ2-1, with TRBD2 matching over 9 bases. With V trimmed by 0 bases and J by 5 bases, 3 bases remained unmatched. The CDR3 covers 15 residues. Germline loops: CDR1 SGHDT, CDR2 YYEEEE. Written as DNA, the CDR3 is TGTGCCAGCAGCTTGGGCGGGACTAGCAACAATGAGCAGTTCTTC. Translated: CASSLGGTSNNEQFF.

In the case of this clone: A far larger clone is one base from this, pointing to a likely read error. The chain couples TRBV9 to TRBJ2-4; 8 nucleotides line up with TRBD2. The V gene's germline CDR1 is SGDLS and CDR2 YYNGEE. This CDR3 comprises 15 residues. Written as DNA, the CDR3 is TGTGCCAGCAGTAGCGGGAAGGTAGCCAGAAACATTCAGTACTTC. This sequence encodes CASSSGKVARNIQYF.

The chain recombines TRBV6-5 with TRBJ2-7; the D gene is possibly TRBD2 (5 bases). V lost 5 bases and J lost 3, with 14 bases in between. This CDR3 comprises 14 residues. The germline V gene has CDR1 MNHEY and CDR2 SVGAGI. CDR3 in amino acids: CASSPLTTYYEQYF. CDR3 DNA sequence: TGTGCCAGCAGTCCGCTGACTACCTACTACGAGCAGTACTTC.

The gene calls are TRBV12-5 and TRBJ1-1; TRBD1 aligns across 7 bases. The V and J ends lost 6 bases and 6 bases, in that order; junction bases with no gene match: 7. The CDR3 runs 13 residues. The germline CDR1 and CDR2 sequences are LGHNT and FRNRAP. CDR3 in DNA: TGTGCTAGTGGCTTACAGGGGTACCCTGAAGCTTTCTTT. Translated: CASGLQGYPEAFF.

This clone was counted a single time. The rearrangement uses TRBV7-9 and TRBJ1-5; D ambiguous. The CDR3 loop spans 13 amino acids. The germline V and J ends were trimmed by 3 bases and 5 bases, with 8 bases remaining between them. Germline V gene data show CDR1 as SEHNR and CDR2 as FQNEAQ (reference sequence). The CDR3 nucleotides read TGTGCCAGCAGCTTTGGTACAGATCAGCCCCAGCATTTT. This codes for CASSFGTDQPQHF.

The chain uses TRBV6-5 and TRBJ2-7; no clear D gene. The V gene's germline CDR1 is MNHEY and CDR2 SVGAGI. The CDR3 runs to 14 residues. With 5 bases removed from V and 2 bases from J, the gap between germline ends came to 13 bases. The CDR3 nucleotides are TGTGCCAGCAGTAGACTGGACCCCACCTACGAGCAGTACTTC. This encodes CASSRLDPTYEQYF.

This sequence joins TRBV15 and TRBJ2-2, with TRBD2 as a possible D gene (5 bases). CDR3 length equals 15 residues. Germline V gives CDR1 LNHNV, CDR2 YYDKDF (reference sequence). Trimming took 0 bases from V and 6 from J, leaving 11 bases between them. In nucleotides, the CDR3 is TGTGCCACCAGCAGAGATCGTGTGCGGGCCGGGGAGCTGTTTTTT. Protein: CATSRDRVRAGELFF.

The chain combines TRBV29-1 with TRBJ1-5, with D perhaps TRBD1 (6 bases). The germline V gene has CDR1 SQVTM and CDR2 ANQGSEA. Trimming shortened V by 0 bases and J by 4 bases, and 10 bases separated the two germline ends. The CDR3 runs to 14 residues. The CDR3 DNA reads TGCAGCGTTGAAGAAGGGGGGGGGAATCAGCCCCAGCATTTT. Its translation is CSVEEGGGNQPQHF.